The 20 T cell receptor beta chains in this list originate from one sample, sequenced in a study of shared clonotypes between healthy human individuals. Repertoires were generated with immunoSEQ multiplex PCR, while TCRdb's copy carries only in-frame clones and drops some. The sample lists some 1 million clones; approximately 76% were seen once. Material: memory CD4+ T cells sorted from blood. Subset specified: CD45RA-negative fraction. These receptors came from a man aged 18 to 30 in good health.

This clone has just a few counts. The V gene is TRBV5-1, the J gene TRBJ2-1; 7 nucleotides agree with TRBD2. This CDR3 is built from 16 residues. V was pared by 0 bases and J by 4 bases, with 7 bases of the junction left unmatched. Germline CDR1 reads SGHRS; CDR2 reads YFSETQ. CDR3 sequence: CASSLVAGVGYNEQFF. The CDR3 DNA follows: TGCGCCAGCAGCTTGGTGGCGGGAGTGGGGTACAATGAGCAGTTCTTC.

The chain recombines TRBV2 with TRBJ2-2; maybe TRBD2 (6 bases). The V end lost 5 bases, the J end lost 2 bases, and 9 bases lay between the germline ends. This CDR3 is 14 amino acids long. Germline values: CDR1 SNHLY, CDR2 FYNNEI. For the CDR3, the DNA is TGTGCCAGCAGTTCAACTAGCAACACCGGGGAGCTGTTTTTT. Translation gives CASSSTSNTGELFF.

Concerning this clone itself: One end of the junction fails to match germline, which may point to a read error. The V call is TRBV6-5, the J call TRBJ1-5, with 7 nucleotides matching TRBD1. This CDR3 has 15 residues. CDR1 and CDR2 from the germline V gene are MNHEY and SVGAGI. CDR3 bases: TGTGCCAACAGTAAACAGGGGACGGTAAATCAGCCCCAGCATTTT. It codes for CANSKQGTVNQPQHF.

On this clone: The same CDR3 is also encoded by other DNA sequences in this sample. The chain combines TRBV5-5 with TRBJ2-5; 13 bases line up with TRBD2. With 0 bases clipped from V and 5 bases from J, the junction kept 4 bases outside the gene matches. Per germline, CDR1 SGHKS and CDR2 YYEKEE (reference sequence). The CDR3 loop spans 16 amino acids. In nucleotides, the CDR3 is TGTGCCAGCAGCTTGGGACTAGCGGGGGGACAGGAGACCCAGTACTTC. Its translation is CASSLGLAGGQETQYF.

V gene TRBV6-1 combines with J gene TRBJ1-2; no reliable D call. The CDR3 loop spans 14 amino acids. V lost 4 bases and J lost 2, with 11 bases in between. CDR1 MNHNS and CDR2 SASEGT come from the germline V gene. The CDR3 is CASSAGGPNYGYTF. Written as DNA, the CDR3 is TGTGCCAGCAGTGCCGGCGGGCCCAACTATGGCTACACCTTC.

The rearrangement uses TRBV28 and TRBJ1-2, with D uncertain. Germline CDR1 is MDHEN and CDR2 is SYDVKM. V gave up 8 bases and J gave up 2 bases, with 15 bases separating them. CDR3 length: 14 residues. The CDR3 coding sequence is TGTGCCAGCGCGGACGGTCCCCTGAACTATGGCTACACCTTC. Protein sequence: CASADGPLNYGYTF.

This clone was seen just once. V usage is TRBV10-3 and J usage is TRBJ2-7; D possibly corresponds to TRBD2 (6 bases). V was cut by 4 bases and J by 2 bases, with 12 bases left in between. In germline, CDR1 is ENHRY, CDR2 SYGVKD. CDR3 length: 14 amino acids. The CDR3 region is CAISGGTDTYEQYF. The CDR3 bases are TGTGCCATCAGTGGGGGGACTGATACCTACGAGCAGTACTTC.

There are many counts of this clone. The chain recombines TRBV19 with TRBJ2-4, with D possibly matching TRBD1 (6 bases). The ends were cut back, 3 bases at V and 7 bases at J, with 10 bases in the middle. The CDR3 totals 13 residues. Germline values: CDR1 LNHDA, CDR2 SQIVND (reference sequence). The CDR3 loop reads CASSILQGNIQYF. Written as DNA, the CDR3 is TGTGCCAGTAGTATTCTCCAGGGGAACATTCAGTACTTC. The whole variable domain, remainder taken from reference TRBV19 and TRBJ2-4, is DGGITQSPKYLFRKEGQNVTLSCEQNLNHDAMYWYRQDPGQGLRLIYYSQIVNDFQKGDIAEGYSVSREKKESFPLTVTSAQKNPTAFYLCASSILQGNIQYFGAGTRLSVL.

This clone came up once. The V call is TRBV7-8, the J call TRBJ1-1; no firm D call. The CDR3 spans 15 residues. CDR1 and CDR2 (germline): SGHVS, FQNEAQ. V was shortened by 0 bases and J by 0 bases, with 8 bases between the two germline ends. CDR3 amino acids: CASSLASGLNTEAFF. Written as DNA, the CDR3 is TGTGCCAGCAGCTTAGCTTCAGGCTTGAACACTGAAGCTTTCTTT.

The CDR3 DNA reads as TGTGCCAGCAGTTCCCGGGACAGGGTAATAAGTAATTCACCCCTCCACTTT. Residues: CASSSRDRVISNSPLHF. The chain carries TRBV7-3 and TRBJ1-6, with 9 bases identical to TRBD1. The CDR3 has 17 amino acids. The germline CDR1 and CDR2 sequences are SGHTA and FQGTGA. The trim removed 6 bases at V and 6 bases at J, leaving 12 bases unmatched.

The chain couples TRBV5-1 to TRBJ2-2, with TRBD2 as a possible D gene (7 bases). The germline CDR1 and CDR2 sequences are SGHRS and YFSETQ. The CDR3 runs 15 residues. Trimming cost V 0 bases and J 6 bases, with 12 bases left between them. The CDR3: CASSLALGGPGELFF. CDR3 DNA: TGCGCCAGCAGCTTGGCCCTGGGGGGGCCCGGGGAGCTGTTTTTT. Filled out from reference TRBV5-1 and TRBJ2-2, the complete variable domain reads KAGVTQTPRYLIKTRGQQVTLSCSPISGHRSVSWYQQTPGQGLQFLFEYFSETQRNKGNFPGRFSGRQFSNSRSEMNVSTLELGDSALYLCASSLALGGPGELFFGEGSRLTVL.

The rearrangement joins TRBV30 to TRBJ2-7; no definite D call. With 3 bases removed from V and 2 bases from J, the gap between germline ends came to 8 bases. Germline CDR1 and CDR2: GTSNPN and SVGIG (reference sequence). This CDR3 has 12 amino acids. CDR3 coding DNA: TGTGCCTGGAGAACCGGGCCCTACGAGCAGTACTTC. It yields the protein CAWRTGPYEQYF. Full variable domain (missing parts from reference TRBV30 and TRBJ2-7): SQTIHQWPATLVQPVGSPLSLECTVEGTSNPNLYWYRQAAGRGLQLLFYSVGIGQISSEVPQNLSASRPQDRQFILSSKKLLLSDSGFYLCAWRTGPYEQYFGPGTRLTVT.

This chain uses TRBV5-1 with TRBJ1-1, with D possibly TRBD1 on 5 matching bases. Trimming pared 7 bases from V and 0 bases from J, leaving 19 bases between. Germline lookup yields CDR1 SGHRS and CDR2 YFSETQ. CDR3 length: 16 residues. The chain's CDR3 is CASSRASGQLNTEAFF. The CDR3 bases are TGCGCCAGCTCAAGGGCCTCCGGACAATTGAACACTGAAGCTTTCTTT.

This clone was seen only once. The rearrangement links TRBV5-8 to TRBJ2-3; 8 nucleotides line up with TRBD2. With V trimmed by 4 bases and J by 1 base, 8 bases remained unmatched. Germline V CDR1 and CDR2: SGHTS, YDEGEE. This CDR3 spans 16 amino acids. CDR3 bases: TGTGCCAGCAGCACACGGCGAGCGGGGGGCACAGATACGCAGTATTTT. Translated: CASSTRRAGGTDTQYF.

In the case of this clone: The junction departs from germline at one end; a sequencing error may be responsible. The chain is built from TRBV18 and TRBJ1-1, with a tentative D call TRBD1 (6 bases). CDR1 and CDR2 (germline): KGHSH, LQKENI. This CDR3 contains 15 residues. CDR3 region: CASSAPSRGGTEAFF. The CDR3 nucleotides are TGTGCCAGCTCAGCACCCAGCAGGGGAGGCACTGAAGCTTTCTTT.

Comment on this clone: Other DNA sequences from this sample encode an identical CDR3 as well. The V and J genes are TRBV7-9 and TRBJ2-5; no definite D call. This CDR3 is built from 13 residues. Germline values: CDR1 SEHNR, CDR2 FQNEAQ (reference sequence). V was cut by 1 base and J by 5 bases, with 8 bases left in between. The CDR3 bases are TGTGCCAGCAGCTTAGGGGCGTGGGAGACCCAGTACTTC. The encoded protein is CASSLGAWETQYF.

This clone was detected only a few times. The rearrangement links TRBV7-9 to TRBJ1-6; possibly TRBD1 for D (5 bases). The CDR3 is made up of 13 amino acids. V lost 1 base, J lost 9 bases, and 7 bases lay in between. Germline V gene lookup returns CDR1 SEHNR and CDR2 FQNEAQ (reference sequence). The CDR3 DNA follows: TGTGCCAGCAGCTTAGATGGGGCTTCACCCCTCCACTTT. Translation: CASSLDGASPLHF.

The chain is built from TRBV12-5 and TRBJ2-7; D call uncertain. The CDR3 is 13 amino acids. The V and J ends lost 4 bases and 3 bases respectively, with 10 bases between them. Germline CDR1 and CDR2: LGHNT and FRNRAP. The CDR3 DNA reads TGTGCTAGTGGTTCTACTGGGAACTACGAGCAGTACTTC. Its translation: CASGSTGNYEQYF. Variable domain in full (rest from reference TRBV12-5 and TRBJ2-7): DARVTQTPRHKVTEMGQEVTMRCQPILGHNTVFWYRQTMMQGLELLAYFRNRAPLDDSGMPKDRFSAEMPDATLATLKIQPSEPRDSAVYFCASGSTGNYEQYFGPGTRLTVT.

The rearrangement links TRBV5-4 to TRBJ1-2, with 9 bases matching TRBD1. The germline CDR1 and CDR2 sequences are SGHNT and YYREEE (reference sequence). J gave up 4 bases and V 0 bases, and 7 bases lay outside the gene matches. CDR3 length: 16 residues. As DNA, the CDR3 is TGTGCCAGCAGCTTGGCCGCGGGACAGGGACTCTATGGCTACACCTTC. Amino acids: CASSLAAGQGLYGYTF.

The chain couples TRBV21-1 to TRBJ2-1; TRBD2, as called in the table, went unchecked against the DNA. TRBV21-1 is a pseudogene locus. This CDR3 has 17 amino acids. CDR3 in DNA: TGTGCCAGCAGCGCCCCAATATCTAGCGGACCACGGTATGAGCAGTTCTTC. Its protein product is CASSAPISSGPRYEQFF.